This is a list of T cell receptor beta chains from one sample in a study of blood T cell repertoires in COVID-19. The table came from immunoSEQ multiplex PCR; TCRdb's copy has only in-frame clones and leaves some out. Of about 370,000 clones listed, around 89% are singletons. Input material: PBMCs or T cells enriched from blood (not recorded which). The receptors come from a man aged 18 to 30 who had recovered from COVID-19. The CDR3 runs from the conserved cysteine through the conserved F or W. Each record gives: J gene, clone size, D gene, V gene, CDR3 protein, CDR3 DNA. D genes are given only for firm matches. Clone size is not always given. Where it is, it says once, few, many or a class for expanded clones.

>TRBJ1-4|.|TRBD1|TRBV30
CAWSVNRGPNEKLFF
TGTGCCTGGAGTGTCAACAGGGGACCTAATGAAAAACTGTTTTTT
>TRBJ1-6|.|TRBD1|TRBV27
CASSSIGTGGTPLHF
TGTGCCAGCAGTTCTATTGGGACAGGGGGAACACCCCTCCACTTT
>TRBJ1-2|.|.|TRBV19
CASSSRIGHLEGYTF
TGTGCCAGTAGTTCTCGCATCGGACACCTCGAGGGCTACACCTTC
>TRBJ2-7|once|TRBD2|TRBV15
CATSEYSGGSSYEQYF
TGTGCCACCAGCGAATACAGCGGCGGGAGCTCCTACGAGCAGTACTTC
>TRBJ1-1|.|.|TRBV18
CASSPMTQNTEAFF
TGTGCCAGCTCACCCATGACACAGAACACTGAAGCTTTCTTT
>TRBJ2-2|.|TRBD1|TRBV7-8
CASSLTRTGASGELFF
TGTGCCAGCAGCTTAACAAGGACAGGGGCTAGCGGGGAGCTGTTTTTT
>TRBJ1-1|.|.|TRBV6-1
CASSEEQVWTEAFF
TGTGCCAGCAGTGAAGAGCAGGTATGGACTGAAGCTTTCTTT
>TRBJ2-3|.|TRBD2|TRBV7-9
CASRPSGTSQVPDTQYF
TGTGCCAGCAGGCCTAGTGGGACTAGCCAAGTCCCAGATACGCAGTATTTT
>TRBJ2-1|.|TRBD2|TRBV7-3
CASSRAGGINNEQFF
TGTGCCAGCAGCCGAGCGGGGGGGATAAACAATGAGCAGTTCTTC
>TRBJ1-6|.|TRBD1|TRBV7-8
CASHGRGNSPLHF
TGTGCCAGCCATGGCAGGGGGAATTCACCCCTCCACTTT
>TRBJ2-2|.|.|TRBV6-5
CATQGPTGELFF
TGTGCCACACAGGGCCCCACCGGGGAGCTGTTTTTT
>TRBJ1-1|.|.|TRBV5-6
CASSLQGLGTEAFF
TGTGCCAGCAGCTTGCAGGGGCTTGGCACTGAAGCTTTCTTT
>TRBJ2-2|.|TRBD2|TRBV4-2
CASSQPPGLAENTGELFF
TGTGCCAGCAGCCAACCCCCCGGACTAGCGGAGAACACCGGGGAGCTGTTTTTT
>TRBJ2-7|.|.|TRBV21-1
CASAVRSRSYEQYF
TGTGCCAGCGCCGTTCGAAGCCGCTCCTACGAGCAGTACTTC
>TRBJ1-2|.|TRBD1|TRBV27
CASSYDRGKGYTF
TGTGCCAGCAGCTACGACAGGGGGAAGGGCTACACCTTC
>TRBJ1-3|.|TRBD1|TRBV4-3
CASSQTGVMNTIYF
TGCGCCAGCAGCCAAACAGGGGTTATGAACACCATATATTTT
>TRBJ1-1|.|.|TRBV7-2
CASSLVWQGLLNTEAFF
TGTGCCAGCAGCTTAGTCTGGCAGGGGCTTTTGAACACTGAAGCTTTCTTT
>TRBJ2-7|.|.|TRBV4-2
CASSQGPAGNPKPYEQYF
TGTGCCAGCAGCCAAGGGCCCGCGGGCAACCCTAAACCCTACGAGCAGTACTTC
>TRBJ2-1|.|.|TRBV27
CASSLSGGPYNEQFF
TGTGCCAGCAGTTTATCAGGGGGTCCCTACAATGAGCAGTTCTTC
>TRBJ2-7|.|TRBD1|TRBV28
CASSHTGTGGGEQYF
TGTGCCAGCAGTCATACCGGGACAGGGGGCGGAGAGCAGTACTTC
>TRBJ1-3|.|TRBD1|TRBV7-6
CASSLAQGAGNTIYF
TGTGCCAGCAGCTTAGCACAGGGGGCCGGAAACACCATATATTTT
>TRBJ2-2|.|.|TRBV12-3/TRBV12-4
CASSRRATGELFF
TGTGCCAGCAGTCGCAGGGCTACCGGGGAGCTGTTTTTT
>TRBJ1-1|once|.|TRBV2
CASRASGTEAFF
TGTGCCAGCAGGGCCTCGGGCACTGAAGCTTTCTTT
>TRBJ2-1|.|TRBD2|TRBV19
CASSAGTSVYNEQFF
TGTGCCAGTAGTGCCGGGACTAGCGTTTACAATGAGCAGTTCTTC
>TRBJ2-7|.|TRBD2|TRBV14
CASSQERSGRSYEQYF
TGTGCCAGCAGCCAAGAGAGAAGCGGGAGGTCCTACGAGCAGTACTTC
>TRBJ1-5|.|TRBD1|TRBV19
CASSNPILGTGIRQPQHF
TGTGCCAGTAGTAATCCTATTTTGGGGACAGGGATTAGGCAGCCCCAGCATTTT
>TRBJ1-1|.|.|TRBV7-9
CASSLEAGSLVNTEAFF
TGTGCCAGCAGCTTAGAAGCGGGATCCCTCGTGAACACTGAAGCTTTCTTT
>TRBJ1-1|.|TRBD1|TRBV5-1
CASSPRGQGRNTEAFF
TGCGCCAGCAGCCCTAGAGGACAGGGCAGGAACACTGAAGCTTTCTTT
>TRBJ2-1|.|TRBD2|TRBV4-3
CASSQGWGTSGKNNEQFF
TGCGCCAGCAGCCAAGGTTGGGGGACTAGCGGAAAGAACAATGAGCAGTTCTTC